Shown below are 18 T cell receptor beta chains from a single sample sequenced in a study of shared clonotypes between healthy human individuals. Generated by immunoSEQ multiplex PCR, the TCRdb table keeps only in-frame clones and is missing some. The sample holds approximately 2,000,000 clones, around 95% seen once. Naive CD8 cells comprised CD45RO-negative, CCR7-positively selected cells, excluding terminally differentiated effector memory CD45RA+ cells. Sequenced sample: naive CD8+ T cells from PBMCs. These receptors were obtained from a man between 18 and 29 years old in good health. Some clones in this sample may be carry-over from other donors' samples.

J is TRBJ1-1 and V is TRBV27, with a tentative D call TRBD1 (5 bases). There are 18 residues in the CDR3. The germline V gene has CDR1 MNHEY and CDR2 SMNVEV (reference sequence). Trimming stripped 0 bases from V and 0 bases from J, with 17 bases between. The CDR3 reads CASSLSGFHGALNTEAFF. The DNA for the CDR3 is TGTGCCAGCAGTTTATCTGGATTTCACGGGGCCTTGAACACTGAAGCTTTCTTT.

The CDR3 DNA sequence: TGTGCCAGCAGCCACCTACTAGCGGCAGAACTCAATGAGCAGTTCTTC. Its protein is CASSHLLAAELNEQFF. The J gene is TRBJ2-1, the V gene TRBV4-2, with 8 bases identical to TRBD2. Germline values: CDR1 LGHNA, CDR2 YNFKEQ. V gave up 3 bases and J gave up 6 bases; unmatched junction bases: 10. CDR3 length: 16 residues.

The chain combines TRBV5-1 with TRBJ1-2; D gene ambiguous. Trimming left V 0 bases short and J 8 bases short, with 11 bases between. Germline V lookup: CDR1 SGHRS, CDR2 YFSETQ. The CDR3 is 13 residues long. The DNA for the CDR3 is TGCGCCAGCAGCTTGGTACCAGCGGACGGCTACACCTTC. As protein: CASSLVPADGYTF. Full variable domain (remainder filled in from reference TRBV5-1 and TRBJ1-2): KAGVTQTPRYLIKTRGQQVTLSCSPISGHRSVSWYQQTPGQGLQFLFEYFSETQRNKGNFPGRFSGRQFSNSRSEMNVSTLELGDSALYLCASSLVPADGYTFGSGTRLTVV.

For the CDR3, the DNA is TGCGCCAGCAGCGAGGGACAGGCCTTCACAGATACGCAGTATTTT. It yields the protein CASSEGQAFTDTQYF. The chain carries TRBV5-1 and TRBJ2-3; 8 nucleotides line up with TRBD1. Germline CDR1 and CDR2: SGHRS and YFSETQ. This CDR3 has 15 residues. The trim removed 4 bases at V and 2 bases at J, leaving 6 bases unmatched. The variable domain in full, with the rest retrieved from reference TRBV5-1 and TRBJ2-3, is KAGVTQTPRYLIKTRGQQVTLSCSPISGHRSVSWYQQTPGQGLQFLFEYFSETQRNKGNFPGRFSGRQFSNSRSEMNVSTLELGDSALYLCASSEGQAFTDTQYFGPGTRLTVL.

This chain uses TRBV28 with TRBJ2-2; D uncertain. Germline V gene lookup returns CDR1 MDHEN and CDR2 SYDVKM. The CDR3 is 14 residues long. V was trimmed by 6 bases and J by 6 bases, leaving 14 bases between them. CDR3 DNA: TGTGCCAGCAGGGTACAGAGTCTCGCCGGGGAGCTGTTTTTT. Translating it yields CASRVQSLAGELFF. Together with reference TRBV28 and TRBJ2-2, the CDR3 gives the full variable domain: DVKVTQSSRYLVKRTGEKVFLECVQDMDHENMFWYRQDPGLGLRLIYFSYDVKMKEKGDIPEGYSVSREKKERFSLILESASTNQTSMYLCASRVQSLAGELFFGEGSRLTVL.

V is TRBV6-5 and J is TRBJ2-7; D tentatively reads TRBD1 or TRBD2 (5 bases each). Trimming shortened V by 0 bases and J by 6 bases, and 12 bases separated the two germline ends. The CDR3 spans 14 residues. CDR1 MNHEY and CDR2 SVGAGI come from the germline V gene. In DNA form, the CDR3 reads TGTGCCAGCAGTTACTCGTCGAGGGGTACCGAGCAGTACTTC. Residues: CASSYSSRGTEQYF.

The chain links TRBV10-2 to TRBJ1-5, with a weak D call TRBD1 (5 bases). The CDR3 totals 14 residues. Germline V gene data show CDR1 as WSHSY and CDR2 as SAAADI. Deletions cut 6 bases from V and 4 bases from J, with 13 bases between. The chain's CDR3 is CASSPGQSNQPQHF. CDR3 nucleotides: TGCGCCAGCAGCCCTGGACAAAGTAATCAGCCCCAGCATTTT.

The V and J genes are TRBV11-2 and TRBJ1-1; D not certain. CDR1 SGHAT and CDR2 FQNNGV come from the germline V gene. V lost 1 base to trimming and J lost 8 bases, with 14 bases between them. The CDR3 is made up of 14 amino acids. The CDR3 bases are TGTGCCAGCAGCTTAGTCGGTGGCCGGGCGGAAGCTTTCTTT. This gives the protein CASSLVGGRAEAFF. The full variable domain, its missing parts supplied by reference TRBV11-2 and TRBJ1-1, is EAGVAQSPRYKIIEKRQSVAFWCNPISGHATLYWYQQILGQGPKLLIQFQNNGVVDDSQLPKDRFSAERLKGVDSTLKIQPAKLEDSAVYLCASSLVGGRAEAFFGQGTRLTVV.

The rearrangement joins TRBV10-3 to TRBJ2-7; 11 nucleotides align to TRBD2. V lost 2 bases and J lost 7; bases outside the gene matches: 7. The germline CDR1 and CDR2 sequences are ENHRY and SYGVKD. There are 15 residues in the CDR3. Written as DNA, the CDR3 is TGTGCCATCAGTGAGCCCACGGGACTAGCGGATGAGCAGTACTTC. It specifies CAISEPTGLADEQYF.

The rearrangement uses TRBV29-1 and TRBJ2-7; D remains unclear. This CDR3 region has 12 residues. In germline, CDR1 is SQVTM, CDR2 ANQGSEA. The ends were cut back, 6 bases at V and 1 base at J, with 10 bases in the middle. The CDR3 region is CSVVVPSYEQYF. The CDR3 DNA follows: TGCAGCGTGGTGGTTCCTTCCTACGAGCAGTACTTC.

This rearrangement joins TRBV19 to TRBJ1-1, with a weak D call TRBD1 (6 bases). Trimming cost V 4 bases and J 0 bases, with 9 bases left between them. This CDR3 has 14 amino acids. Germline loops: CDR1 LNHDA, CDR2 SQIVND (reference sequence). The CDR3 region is CASSNRDMNTEAFF. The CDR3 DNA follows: TGTGCCAGTAGTAATCGGGACATGAACACTGAAGCTTTCTTT.

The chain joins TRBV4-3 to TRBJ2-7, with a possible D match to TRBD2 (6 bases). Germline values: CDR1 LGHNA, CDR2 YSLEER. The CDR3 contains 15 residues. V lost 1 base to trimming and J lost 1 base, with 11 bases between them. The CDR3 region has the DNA TGCGCCAGCAGCCAAGGGACTACAGTTTCCTACGAGCAGTACTTC. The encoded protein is CASSQGTTVSYEQYF.

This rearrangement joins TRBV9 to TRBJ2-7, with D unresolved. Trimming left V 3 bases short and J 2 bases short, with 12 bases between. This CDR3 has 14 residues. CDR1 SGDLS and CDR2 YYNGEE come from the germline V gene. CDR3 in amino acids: CASSAWDVPYEQYF. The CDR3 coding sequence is TGTGCCAGCAGCGCCTGGGATGTCCCCTACGAGCAGTACTTC.

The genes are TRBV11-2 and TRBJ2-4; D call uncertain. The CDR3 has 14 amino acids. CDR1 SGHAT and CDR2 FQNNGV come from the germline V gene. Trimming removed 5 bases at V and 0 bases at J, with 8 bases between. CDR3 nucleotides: TGTGCCAGCAGCCCGATGAGAGCCAAAAACATTCAGTACTTC. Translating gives CASSPMRAKNIQYF.

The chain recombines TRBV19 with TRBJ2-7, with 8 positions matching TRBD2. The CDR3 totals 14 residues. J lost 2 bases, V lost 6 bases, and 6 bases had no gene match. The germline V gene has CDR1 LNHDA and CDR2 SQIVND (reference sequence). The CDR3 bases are TGTGCCAGTAGCTCCAGCGGGGGACCCTACGAGCAGTACTTC. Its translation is CASSSSGGPYEQYF.

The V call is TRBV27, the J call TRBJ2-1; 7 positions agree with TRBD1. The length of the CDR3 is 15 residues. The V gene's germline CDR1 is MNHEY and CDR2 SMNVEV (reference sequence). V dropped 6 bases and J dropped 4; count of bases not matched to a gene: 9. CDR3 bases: TGTGCCAGCAGCCGGGGACAGAGTCCATACAATGAGCAGTTCTTC. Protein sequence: CASSRGQSPYNEQFF.

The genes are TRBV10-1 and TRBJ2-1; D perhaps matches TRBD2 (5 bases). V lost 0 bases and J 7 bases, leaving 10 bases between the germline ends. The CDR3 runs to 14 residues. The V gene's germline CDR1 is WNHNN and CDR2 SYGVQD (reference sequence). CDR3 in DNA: TGCGCCAGCAGTGAGTCTAGCGCCCGGAATGAGCAGTTCTTC. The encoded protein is CASSESSARNEQFF.

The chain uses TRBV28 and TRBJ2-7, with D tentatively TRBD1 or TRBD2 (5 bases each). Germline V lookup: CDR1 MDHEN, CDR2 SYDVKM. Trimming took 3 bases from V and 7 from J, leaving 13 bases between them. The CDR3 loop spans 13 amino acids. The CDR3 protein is CASSFVGDREQYF. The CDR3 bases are TGTGCCAGCAGTTTTGTGGGGGATAGGGAGCAGTACTTC.